Listed below are T cell receptor beta chains from one sample, sequenced in a study of siplizumab effects on memory and regulatory T cells. Repertoires were generated with immunoSEQ multiplex PCR, while TCRdb's copy carries only in-frame clones and drops some. This table has some 97,000 clones, approximately 91% appearing once. Material: CD4+ T cells sorted from blood. Source of these receptors: a human donor in good health. Some clones in this sample may be carry-over from other donors' samples. CDR3s include the opening cysteine and the closing phenylalanine or tryptophan. Fields, in order: CDR3 protein, CDR3 DNA, V gene, clone size, J gene, D gene, CDR3 length. D genes are given only for firm matches. Clone size, where shown, is once, few, many, or a class for clones that have expanded.

cdr3_aa: CASSGGDGETQYF; cdr3_nt: TGTGCCAGTAGTGGCGGGGACGGGGAGACCCAGTACTTC; v_call: TRBV19; clone_size: NA; j_call: TRBJ2-5; d_call: NA; cdr3_length: 13
cdr3_aa: CASSRLYGTGFTGELFF; cdr3_nt: TGTGCCAGCAGTAGACTTTACGGGACAGGGTTCACCGGGGAGCTGTTTTTT; v_call: TRBV27; clone_size: NA; j_call: TRBJ2-2; d_call: TRBD1; cdr3_length: 17
cdr3_aa: CAISLVGGETQYF; cdr3_nt: TGTGCCATCAGCTTAGTCGGGGGAGAGACCCAGTACTTC; v_call: TRBV10-3; clone_size: NA; j_call: TRBJ2-5; d_call: NA; cdr3_length: 13
cdr3_aa: CASRSTTLEQFF; cdr3_nt: TGTGCCAGCAGGTCGACCACCCTTGAGCAGTTCTTC; v_call: TRBV28; clone_size: NA; j_call: TRBJ2-1; d_call: NA; cdr3_length: 12
cdr3_aa: CASSFLLAGVQETQYF; cdr3_nt: TGTGCCAGCAGCTTTCTCTTGGCAGGCGTCCAAGAGACCCAGTACTTC; v_call: TRBV5-6; clone_size: NA; j_call: TRBJ2-5; d_call: NA; cdr3_length: 16
cdr3_aa: CASKRQDSPGYTF; cdr3_nt: TGTGCCAGCAAAAGACAGGATAGTCCCGGCTACACCTTC; v_call: TRBV27; clone_size: NA; j_call: TRBJ1-2; d_call: NA; cdr3_length: 13
cdr3_aa: CASSSSGGMVTDTQYF; cdr3_nt: TGTGCCAGCAGCTCCTCAGGGGGCATGGTGACAGATACGCAGTATTTT; v_call: TRBV5-6; clone_size: NA; j_call: TRBJ2-3; d_call: TRBD1; cdr3_length: 16
cdr3_aa: CASSSGRMGGLEAFF; cdr3_nt: TGCGCCAGCAGCTCCGGACGGATGGGGGGGTTAGAAGCTTTCTTT; v_call: TRBV5-1; clone_size: NA; j_call: TRBJ1-1; d_call: NA; cdr3_length: 15
cdr3_aa: CASSPSRQGWAYEQYF; cdr3_nt: TGTGCCAGCTCTCCCTCGAGACAGGGGTGGGCCTACGAGCAGTACTTC; v_call: TRBV18; clone_size: NA; j_call: TRBJ2-7; d_call: TRBD1; cdr3_length: 16
cdr3_aa: CASSPLGSYEQYF; cdr3_nt: TGTGCCAGCAGCCCACTAGGGTCCTACGAGCAGTACTTC; v_call: TRBV28; clone_size: once; j_call: TRBJ2-7; d_call: NA; cdr3_length: 13
cdr3_aa: CASSFRDREGDGYTF; cdr3_nt: TGCGCCAGCAGCTTCCGGGACAGGGAGGGGGATGGCTACACCTTC; v_call: TRBV5-1; clone_size: NA; j_call: TRBJ1-2; d_call: TRBD1; cdr3_length: 15
cdr3_aa: CASSSHRPGAPGELFF; cdr3_nt: TGTGCCAGCAGCTCGCACCGACCTGGTGCTCCCGGGGAGCTGTTTTTT; v_call: TRBV9; clone_size: NA; j_call: TRBJ2-2; d_call: NA; cdr3_length: 16
cdr3_aa: CAGRGRTSREQYF; cdr3_nt: TGTGCCGGACGCGGGAGGACTTCCCGGGAGCAGTACTTC; v_call: TRBV28; clone_size: NA; j_call: TRBJ2-7; d_call: TRBD2; cdr3_length: 13
cdr3_aa: CAWSRLQTYNEQFF; cdr3_nt: TGTGCCTGGAGTAGGCTGCAAACCTACAATGAGCAGTTCTTC; v_call: TRBV30; clone_size: NA; j_call: TRBJ2-1; d_call: NA; cdr3_length: 14
cdr3_aa: CAIRTSGSTDTQYF; cdr3_nt: TGTGCCATCAGGACTAGCGGGTCCACAGATACGCAGTATTTT; v_call: TRBV10-3; clone_size: NA; j_call: TRBJ2-3; d_call: TRBD2; cdr3_length: 14
cdr3_aa: CASGTVPYNEQFF; cdr3_nt: TGTGCTAGTGGGACGGTCCCATACAATGAGCAGTTCTTC; v_call: TRBV12-5; clone_size: once; j_call: TRBJ2-1; d_call: NA; cdr3_length: 13
cdr3_aa: CASSQETTGSQHF; cdr3_nt: TGTGCCAGCAGCCAAGAGACGACGGGGTCCCAGCATTTT; v_call: TRBV4-2; clone_size: NA; j_call: TRBJ1-5; d_call: NA; cdr3_length: 13
cdr3_aa: CASSGTSGRYEQYF; cdr3_nt: TGTGCCAGCAGTGGGACTAGCGGGAGGTACGAGCAGTACTTC; v_call: TRBV25-1; clone_size: NA; j_call: TRBJ2-7; d_call: TRBD2; cdr3_length: 14
cdr3_aa: CASRRRETIKDEQFF; cdr3_nt: TGTGCCAGCAGGAGGCGGGAGACTATCAAAGATGAGCAGTTCTTC; v_call: TRBV7-9; clone_size: NA; j_call: TRBJ2-1; d_call: TRBD2; cdr3_length: 15
cdr3_aa: CASRFRLAGGPLTNTDTQYF; cdr3_nt: TGTGCAAGTCGCTTCCGACTAGCGGGAGGGCCCCTGACTAACACAGATACGCAGTATTTT; v_call: TRBV12-2; clone_size: NA; j_call: TRBJ2-3; d_call: NA; cdr3_length: 20
cdr3_aa: CASTRLAYGQETQYF; cdr3_nt: TGTGCCAGCACCAGACTAGCGTACGGCCAAGAGACCCAGTACTTC; v_call: TRBV6-5; clone_size: NA; j_call: TRBJ2-5; d_call: TRBD2; cdr3_length: 15
cdr3_aa: CSGTGGNYGYTF; cdr3_nt: TGCAGCGGTACAGGGGGTAACTATGGCTACACCTTC; v_call: TRBV29-1; clone_size: NA; j_call: TRBJ1-2; d_call: TRBD1; cdr3_length: 12